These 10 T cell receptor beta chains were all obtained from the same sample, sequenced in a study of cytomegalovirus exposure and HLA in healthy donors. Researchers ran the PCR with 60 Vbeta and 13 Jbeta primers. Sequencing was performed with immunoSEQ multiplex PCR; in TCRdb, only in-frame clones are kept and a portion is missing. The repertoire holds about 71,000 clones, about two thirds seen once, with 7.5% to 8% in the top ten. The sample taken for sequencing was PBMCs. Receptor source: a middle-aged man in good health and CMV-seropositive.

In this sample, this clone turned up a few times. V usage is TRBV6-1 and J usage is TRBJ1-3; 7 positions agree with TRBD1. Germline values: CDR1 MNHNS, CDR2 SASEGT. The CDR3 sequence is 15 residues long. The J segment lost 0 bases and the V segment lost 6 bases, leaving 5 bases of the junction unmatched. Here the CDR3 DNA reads TGTGCCAGCAGAGACAGGGCCAGCTCTGGAAACACCATATATTTT. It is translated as CASRDRASSGNTIYF.

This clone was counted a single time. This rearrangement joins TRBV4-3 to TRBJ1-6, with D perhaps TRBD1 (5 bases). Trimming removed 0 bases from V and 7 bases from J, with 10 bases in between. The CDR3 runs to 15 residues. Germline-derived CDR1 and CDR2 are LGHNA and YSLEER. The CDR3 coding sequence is TGCGCCAGCAGCCAAGATTGGCAGGGAAATTCACCCCTCCACTTT. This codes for CASSQDWQGNSPLHF.

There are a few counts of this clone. The CDR3 sequence: CASSVVLGGEQYF. In DNA, the CDR3 is TGTGCCAGCAGCGTAGTATTGGGGGGTGAGCAGTACTTC. J is TRBJ2-7 and V is TRBV9, with a possible D match to TRBD2 (6 bases). The CDR3 has 13 amino acids. CDR1 is SGDLS, CDR2 YYNGEE, per germline. V shed 0 bases and J shed 7 bases, with 11 bases lying between them.

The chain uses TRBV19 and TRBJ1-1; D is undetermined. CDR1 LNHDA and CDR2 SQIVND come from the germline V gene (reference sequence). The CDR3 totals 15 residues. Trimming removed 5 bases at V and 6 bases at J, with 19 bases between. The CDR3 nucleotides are TGTGCCAGTAGTCCTGCTCGAGGGTCCTCTCCTGAAGCTTTCTTT. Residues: CASSPARGSSPEAFF. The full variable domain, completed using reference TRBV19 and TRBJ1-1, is DGGITQSPKYLFRKEGQNVTLSCEQNLNHDAMYWYRQDPGQGLRLIYYSQIVNDFQKGDIAEGYSVSREKKESFPLTVTSAQKNPTAFYLCASSPARGSSPEAFFGQGTRLTVV.

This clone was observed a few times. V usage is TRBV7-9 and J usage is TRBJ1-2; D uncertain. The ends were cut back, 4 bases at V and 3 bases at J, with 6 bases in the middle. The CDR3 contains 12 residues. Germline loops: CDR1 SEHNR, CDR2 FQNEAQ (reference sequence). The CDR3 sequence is CASSSSDYGYTF. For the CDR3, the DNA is TGTGCCAGCAGCTCGTCGGACTATGGCTACACCTTC.

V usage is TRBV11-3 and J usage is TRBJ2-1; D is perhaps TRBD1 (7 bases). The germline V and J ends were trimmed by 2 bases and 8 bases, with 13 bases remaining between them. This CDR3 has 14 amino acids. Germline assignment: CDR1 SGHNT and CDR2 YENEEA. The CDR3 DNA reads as TGTGCCAGCAGCTTACTCAGGGGGGATCATGAGCAGTTCTTC. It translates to CASSLLRGDHEQFF.

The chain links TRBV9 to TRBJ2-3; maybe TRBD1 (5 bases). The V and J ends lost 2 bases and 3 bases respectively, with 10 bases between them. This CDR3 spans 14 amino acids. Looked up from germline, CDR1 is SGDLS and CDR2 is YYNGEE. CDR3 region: CASSVGRVTDTQYF. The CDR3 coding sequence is TGTGCCAGCAGCGTGGGCAGGGTTACAGATACGCAGTATTTT.

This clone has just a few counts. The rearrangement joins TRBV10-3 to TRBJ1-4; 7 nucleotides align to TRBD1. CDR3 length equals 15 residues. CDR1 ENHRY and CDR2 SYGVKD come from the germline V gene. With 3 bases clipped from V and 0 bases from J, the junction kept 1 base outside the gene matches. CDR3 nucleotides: TGTGCCATCAGTGACGGACAGGCAACTAATGAAAAACTGTTTTTT. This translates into CAISDGQATNEKLFF.

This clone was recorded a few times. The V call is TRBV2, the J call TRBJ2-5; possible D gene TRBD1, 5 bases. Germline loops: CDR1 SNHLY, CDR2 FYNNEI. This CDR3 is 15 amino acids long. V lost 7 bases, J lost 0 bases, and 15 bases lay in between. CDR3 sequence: CASTQQGMNQETQYF. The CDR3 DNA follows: TGTGCCAGCACCCAGCAGGGAATGAACCAAGAGACCCAGTACTTC.

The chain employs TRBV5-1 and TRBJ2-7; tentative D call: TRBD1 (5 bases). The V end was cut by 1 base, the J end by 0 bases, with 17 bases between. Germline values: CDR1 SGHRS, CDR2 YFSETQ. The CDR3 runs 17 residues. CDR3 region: CASSLSLDPTVSYEQYF. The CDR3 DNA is TGCGCCAGCAGCTTGTCTTTGGACCCGACAGTCTCCTACGAGCAGTACTTC.